These 2 T cell receptor beta chains were all obtained from the same sample, sequenced in a study of cytomegalovirus exposure and HLA in healthy donors. Data came from immunoSEQ multiplex PCR; TCRdb stores just in-frame clones and leaves some out. The sample comprises tens of thousands of clones, about 96% of which are singletons, and about 0.96% rests with the top ten. Sequencing was performed on PBMCs. The origin of the receptors is a man aged 18 to 35 in good health and CMV-seronegative.

The chain has TRBV9 and TRBJ1-4; D unresolved. Germline CDR1 SGDLS, CDR2 YYNGEE. Deletions cut 3 bases from V and 0 bases from J, with 12 bases between. The CDR3 extends over 16 amino acids. The CDR3 DNA is TGTGCCAGCAGCGCCGGGTCCGGCGCAACTAATGAAAAACTGTTTTTT. This sequence encodes CASSAGSGATNEKLFF.

J is TRBJ1-2 and V is TRBV4-2; possibly TRBD1 for D (6 bases). V shed 3 bases and J shed 5 bases, with 16 bases lying between them. The length of the CDR3 is 15 residues. Looked up from germline, CDR1 is LGHNA and CDR2 is YNFKEQ. DNA of the CDR3: TGTGCCAGCAGCCAGAGACCGGGTGGGACATATGGCTACACCTTC. Protein: CASSQRPGGTYGYTF.